These 13 T cell receptor beta chains were all obtained from the same sample, sequenced in a study of somatic mutations in cytotoxic T cells in rheumatoid arthritis. The assay was immunoSEQ multiplex PCR, and TCRdb's table has in-frame clones only and misses some. The data contain under 20,000 clones, 60% to 85% of them singletons. The sequencing input was CD8+ T cells sorted from blood. These receptors were obtained from an adult with rheumatoid arthritis.

The chain combines TRBV6-1 with TRBJ2-5; tentatively, D is TRBD1 (5 bases). The J call may be mistaken, given a closer DNA end match to TRBJ2-7. Germline CDR1 and CDR2: MNHNS and SASEGT. The CDR3 has 11 residues. CDR3 protein: CSHQGGYEQYF. CDR3 DNA sequence: TGTTCTCATCAGGGCGGATACGAGCAGTACTTC.

This clone was picked up a small number of times. This chain uses TRBV5-8 with TRBJ2-1, with 7 bases that match TRBD1. The germline gives CDR1 SGHTS, CDR2 YDEGEE. Trimming at V came to 1 base and at J to 8 bases, leaving 9 bases not matched to a gene. CDR3 size: 15 residues. The CDR3 bases are TGTGCCAGCAGCTTGTCGCCAGGGGGTTTGGATGAGCAGTTCTTC. Translating gives CASSLSPGGLDEQFF. The full variable domain, completed using reference TRBV5-8 and TRBJ2-1, is EAGVTQSPTHLIKTRGQQATLRCSPISGHTSVYWYQQALGLGLQFLLWYDEGEERNRGNFPPRFSGRQFPNYSSELNVNALELEDSALYLCASSLSPGGLDEQFFGPGTRLTVL.

The chain uses TRBV4-1 and TRBJ2-7; 9 bases map to TRBD1. The trim removed 5 bases at V and 3 bases at J, leaving 2 bases unmatched. The CDR3 has 13 residues. Germline V gives CDR1 MGHRA, CDR2 YSYEKL. The CDR3 region has the DNA TGCGCCAGCAGCGACAGGGGGATCTACGAGCAGTACTTC. Protein sequence: CASSDRGIYEQYF.

The V and J genes are TRBV27 and TRBJ1-5; TRBD1 might be the D (5 bases). There are 13 residues in the CDR3. The V gene lost 10 bases and the J gene lost 3 bases, with 13 bases spanning the gap. From germline, CDR1 is MNHEY and CDR2 SMNVEV (reference sequence). The CDR3 nucleotides are TGTGCCACCCGGGACGGAATCAATCAGCCCCAGCATTTT. Its protein product is CATRDGINQPQHF.

The rearrangement links TRBV27 to TRBJ1-6; no clear D. There are 14 residues in the CDR3. CDR1 is MNHEY and CDR2 is SMNVEV in the germline V gene (reference sequence). V shed 7 bases and J shed 0 bases, with 7 bases lying between them. CDR3 protein: CASKWSSYNSPLHF. In DNA form, the CDR3 reads TGTGCCAGCAAGTGGAGCTCCTATAATTCACCCCTCCACTTT.

The CDR3 loop is CASSPPDEDKAFF. CDR3 DNA sequence: TGCGCCAGCAGCCCCCCGGACGAGGACAAAGCTTTCTTT. The chain combines TRBV5-1 with TRBJ1-1; weak D call: TRBD1 (5 bases). V lost 4 bases to trimming and J lost 9 bases, with 16 bases between them. From germline, CDR1 is SGHRS and CDR2 YFSETQ. This CDR3 has 13 amino acids. Supplemented by reference TRBV5-1 and TRBJ1-1, the full variable domain reads KAGVTQTPRYLIKTRGQQVTLSCSPISGHRSVSWYQQTPGQGLQFLFEYFSETQRNKGNFPGRFSGRQFSNSRSEMNVSTLELGDSALYLCASSPPDEDKAFFGQGTRLTVV.

J is TRBJ2-4 and V is TRBV7-9; D gene ambiguous. V was pared by 1 base and J by 8 bases, with 12 bases between. The CDR3 spans 14 residues. Germline CDR1 SEHNR, CDR2 FQNEAQ (reference sequence). The CDR3, as DNA: TGTGCCAGCAGCTTAGAGGGCCAGAATGACATTCAGTACTTC. The encoded protein is CASSLEGQNDIQYF.

Only one count was recorded for this clone. This chain connects TRBV13 to TRBJ1-4, with 8 bases fitting TRBD1. V was pared by 5 bases and J by 4 bases, with 6 bases of the junction left unmatched. The CDR3 has 15 amino acids. CDR1 and CDR2 from the germline V gene are PRHDT and FYEKMQ (reference sequence). This chain's CDR3 is CASSIDRGSNEKLFF. In DNA, the CDR3 is TGTGCCAGCAGCATTGACAGGGGAAGTAATGAAAAACTGTTTTTT.

The genes are TRBV7-9 and TRBJ2-5, with a possible D match to TRBD1 (5 bases). With 3 bases removed from V and 3 bases from J, the gap between germline ends came to 11 bases. Germline values: CDR1 SEHNR, CDR2 FQNEAQ (reference sequence). The CDR3 loop spans 14 amino acids. In nucleotides, the CDR3 is TGTGCCAGCAGCTTGGTGACAGCAGAAGAGACCCAGTACTTC. Protein product: CASSLVTAEETQYF.

This chain uses TRBV7-9 with TRBJ1-2, with 7 bases that match TRBD1. J gave up 6 bases and V 1 base, and 8 bases lay outside the gene matches. The CDR3 spans 15 residues. Germline V lookup: CDR1 SEHNR, CDR2 FQNEAQ (reference sequence). The CDR3 coding sequence is TGTGCCAGCAGCTTAGGAACAGGGGAATGGAATGGCTACACCTTC. Protein sequence: CASSLGTGEWNGYTF.

The J gene is TRBJ1-4, the V gene TRBV6-4; 7 positions agree with TRBD1. The CDR3 spans 15 residues. Germline V gene data show CDR1 as MRHNA and CDR2 as SNTAGT. V gave up 7 bases and J gave up 6 bases; unmatched junction bases: 11. CDR3 in DNA: TGTGCCAGCAATTCAGGCAGGGGGTTGTATGAAAAACTGTTTTTT. The encoded protein is CASNSGRGLYEKLFF.

This clone was observed a single time. The chain recombines TRBV5-6 with TRBJ2-2, with D possibly being TRBD2 (5 bases). The V gene's germline CDR1 is SGHDT and CDR2 YYEEEE. CDR3 size: 15 residues. The ends were cut back, 0 bases at V and 4 bases at J, with 10 bases in the middle. CDR3 amino acids: CASSLVGGSTGELFF. The CDR3 DNA reads as TGTGCCAGCAGCTTGGTGGGCGGGTCCACCGGGGAGCTGTTTTTT.

This chain links TRBV4-1 with TRBJ2-3; D gene uncertain. The CDR3 has 13 residues. Germline CDR1 is MGHRA and CDR2 is YSYEKL. The germline V and J ends were trimmed by 4 bases and 6 bases, with 11 bases remaining between them. CDR3: CASSPMAEDTQYF. The CDR3 DNA is TGCGCCAGCAGCCCCATGGCGGAGGATACGCAGTATTTT.